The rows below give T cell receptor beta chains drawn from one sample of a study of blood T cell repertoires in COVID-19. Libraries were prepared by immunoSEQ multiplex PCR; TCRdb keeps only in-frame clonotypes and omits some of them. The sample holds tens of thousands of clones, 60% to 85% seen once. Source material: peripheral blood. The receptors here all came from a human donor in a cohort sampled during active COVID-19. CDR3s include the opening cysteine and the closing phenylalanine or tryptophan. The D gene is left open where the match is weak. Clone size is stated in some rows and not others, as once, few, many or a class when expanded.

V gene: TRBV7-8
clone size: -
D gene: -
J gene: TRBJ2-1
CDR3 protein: CASSPTGYGQFF
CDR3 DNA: TGTGCCAGCAGCCCGACTGGGTACGGGCAGTTCTTC

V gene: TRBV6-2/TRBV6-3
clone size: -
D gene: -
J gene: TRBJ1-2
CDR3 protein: CASSYSPGHAYGYTF
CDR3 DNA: TGTGCCAGCAGTTATTCGCCGGGACACGCATATGGCTACACCTTC

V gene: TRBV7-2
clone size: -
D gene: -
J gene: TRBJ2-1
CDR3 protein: CASSFGSGTREQFF
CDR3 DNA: TGTGCCAGCAGCTTCGGCAGCGGGACAAGGGAGCAGTTCTTC

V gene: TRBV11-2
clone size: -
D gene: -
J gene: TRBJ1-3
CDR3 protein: CASSLSSGSSGNTIYF
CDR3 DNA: TGTGCCAGCAGCTTATCTTCCGGGAGCTCTGGAAACACCATATATTTT

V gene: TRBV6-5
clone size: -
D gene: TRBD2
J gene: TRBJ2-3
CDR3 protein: CASSYSSGAPGDTQYF
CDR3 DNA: TGTGCCAGCAGTTATTCTAGCGGGGCCCCCGGGGATACGCAGTATTTT

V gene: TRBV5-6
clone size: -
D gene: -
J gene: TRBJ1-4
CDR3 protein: CASSLRSGDEKLFF
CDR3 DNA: TGTGCCAGCAGCTTGCGCTCGGGGGACGAAAAACTGTTTTTT

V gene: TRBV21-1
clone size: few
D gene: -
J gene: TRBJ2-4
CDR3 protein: CASSCFRLVKNIQYF
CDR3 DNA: TGTGCCAGCAGCTGTTTCCGTCTAGTAAAAAACATTCAGTACTTC

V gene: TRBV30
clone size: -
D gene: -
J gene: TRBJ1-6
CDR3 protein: CAWSELASNSPLHF
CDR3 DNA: TGTGCCTGGAGTGAATTGGCAAGTAATTCACCCCTCCACTTT

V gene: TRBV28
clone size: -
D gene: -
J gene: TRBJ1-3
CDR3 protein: CASSPPWGAGGSGNTIYF
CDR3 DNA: TGTGCCAGCAGTCCACCCTGGGGGGCCGGGGGGTCTGGAAACACCATATATTTT

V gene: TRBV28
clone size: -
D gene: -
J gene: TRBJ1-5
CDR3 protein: CASSSRAPNQPQHF
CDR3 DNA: TGTGCCAGCAGTTCCAGGGCGCCCAATCAGCCCCAGCATTTT

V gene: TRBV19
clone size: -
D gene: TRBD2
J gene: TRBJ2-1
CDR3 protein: CASALAVNNEQFF
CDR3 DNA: TGTGCCAGTGCACTAGCGGTGAACAATGAGCAGTTCTTC